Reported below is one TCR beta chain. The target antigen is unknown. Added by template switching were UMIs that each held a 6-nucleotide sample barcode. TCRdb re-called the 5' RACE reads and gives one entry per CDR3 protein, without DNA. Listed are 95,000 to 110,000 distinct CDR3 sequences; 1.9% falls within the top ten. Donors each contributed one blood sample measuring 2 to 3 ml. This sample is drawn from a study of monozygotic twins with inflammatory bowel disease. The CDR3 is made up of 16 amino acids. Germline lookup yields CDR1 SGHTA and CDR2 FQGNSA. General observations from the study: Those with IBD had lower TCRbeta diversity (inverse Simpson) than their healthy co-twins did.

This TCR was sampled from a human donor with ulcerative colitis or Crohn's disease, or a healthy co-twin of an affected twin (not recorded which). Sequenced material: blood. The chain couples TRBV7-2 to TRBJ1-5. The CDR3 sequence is CASSLAAGTSNQPQHF.